The TCR beta chain described here comes from a study of CD4 and CD8 cells across lung adenocarcinoma regions. Each CDR3 protein gets one entry after TCRdb re-called the PCR reads with MiXCR. The table records roughly 6,800 distinct CDR3 sequences, approximately 50% of them present only once. This clonotype came up a few times. The CDR3 has 18 residues. Germline assignment: CDR1 MNHEY and CDR2 SMNVEV (reference sequence). The clonotype comes from a male donor with lung adenocarcinoma. The CD4 and CD8 labels of this study may be unreliable. The chain uses TRBV27 and TRBJ2-1, with 9 bases aligning to TRBD2. The DNA end is a closer match to TRBJ2-7, so the J assignment may be wrong. The sequencing input was CD8+ T cells from the center of a lung tumor. The DNA of the CDR3 is TGTGCCAGCAGCCCACTTGGGGGACCGCGGGAGGGGACCTACGAGCAGTACGTC. Residues: CASSPLGGPREGTYEQYV.